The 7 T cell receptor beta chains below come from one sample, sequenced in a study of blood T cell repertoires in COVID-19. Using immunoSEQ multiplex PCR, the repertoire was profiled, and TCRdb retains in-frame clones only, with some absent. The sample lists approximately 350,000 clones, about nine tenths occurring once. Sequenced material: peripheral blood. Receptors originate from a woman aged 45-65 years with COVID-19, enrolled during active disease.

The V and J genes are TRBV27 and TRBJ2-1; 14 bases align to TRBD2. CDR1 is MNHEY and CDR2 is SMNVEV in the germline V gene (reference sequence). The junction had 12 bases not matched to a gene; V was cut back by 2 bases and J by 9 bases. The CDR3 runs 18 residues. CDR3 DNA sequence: TGTGCCAGCAGTTTAGCTAGGACTAGCGGGAGGCCCTCGAGTGAGCAGTTCTTC. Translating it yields CASSLARTSGRPSSEQFF.

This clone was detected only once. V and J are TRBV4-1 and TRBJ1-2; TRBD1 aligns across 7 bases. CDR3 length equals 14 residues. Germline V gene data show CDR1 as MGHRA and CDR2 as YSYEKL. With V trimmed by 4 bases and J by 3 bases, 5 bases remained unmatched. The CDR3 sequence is CASSRQGTDYGYTF. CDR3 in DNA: TGCGCCAGCAGCCGACAGGGTACAGACTATGGCTACACCTTC.

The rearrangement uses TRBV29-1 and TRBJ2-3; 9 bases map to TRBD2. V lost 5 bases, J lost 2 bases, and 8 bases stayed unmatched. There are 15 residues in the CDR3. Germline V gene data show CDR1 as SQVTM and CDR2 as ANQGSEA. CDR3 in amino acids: CSVLAGGHDTDTQYF. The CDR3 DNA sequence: TGCAGCGTTCTGGCGGGAGGGCACGACACAGATACGCAGTATTTT.

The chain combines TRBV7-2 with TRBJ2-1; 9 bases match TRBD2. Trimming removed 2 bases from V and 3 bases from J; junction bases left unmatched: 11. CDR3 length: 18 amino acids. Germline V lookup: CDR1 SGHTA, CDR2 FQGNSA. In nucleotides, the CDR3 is TGTGCCAGCAGCTTACGCGCCTTAATAGCGGGGGACTACAATGAGCAGTTCTTC. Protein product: CASSLRALIAGDYNEQFF.

CDR3 amino acids: CSVTNNEQFF. CDR3 DNA: TGCAGCGTGACAAACAATGAGCAGTTCTTC. The chain has TRBV29-1 and TRBJ2-1; no reliable D call. Trimming took 6 bases from V and 5 from J, leaving 5 bases between them. Germline-derived CDR1 and CDR2 are SQVTM and ANQGSEA. The CDR3 contains 10 residues.

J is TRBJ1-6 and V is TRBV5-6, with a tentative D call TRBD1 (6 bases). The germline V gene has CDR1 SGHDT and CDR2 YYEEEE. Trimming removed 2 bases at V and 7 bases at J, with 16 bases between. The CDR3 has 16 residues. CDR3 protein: CASSFRGGPENSPLHF. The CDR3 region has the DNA TGTGCCAGCAGCTTTCGGGGGGGGCCAGAGAATTCACCCCTCCACTTT.

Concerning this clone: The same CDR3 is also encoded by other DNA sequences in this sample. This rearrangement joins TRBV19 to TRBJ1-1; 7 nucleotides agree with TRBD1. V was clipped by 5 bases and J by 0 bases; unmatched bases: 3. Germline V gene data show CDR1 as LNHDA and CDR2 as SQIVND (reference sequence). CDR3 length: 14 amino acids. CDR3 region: CASSEQGMNTEAFF. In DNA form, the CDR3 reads TGTGCCAGTAGTGAACAGGGGATGAACACTGAAGCTTTCTTT.